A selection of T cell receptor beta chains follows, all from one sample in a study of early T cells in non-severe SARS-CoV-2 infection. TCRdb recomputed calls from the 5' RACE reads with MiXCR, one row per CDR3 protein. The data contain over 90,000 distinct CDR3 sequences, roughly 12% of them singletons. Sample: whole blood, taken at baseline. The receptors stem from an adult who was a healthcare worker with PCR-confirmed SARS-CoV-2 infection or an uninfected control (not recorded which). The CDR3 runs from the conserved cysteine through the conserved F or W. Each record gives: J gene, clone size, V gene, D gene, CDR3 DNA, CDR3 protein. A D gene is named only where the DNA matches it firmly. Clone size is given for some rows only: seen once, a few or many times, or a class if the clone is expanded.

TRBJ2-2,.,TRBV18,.,TGTGCCAGCTCACCGAGGGTAGTAAGGAACACCGGGGAGCTGTTTTTT,CASSPRVVRNTGELFF
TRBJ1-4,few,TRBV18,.,TGTGCCAGCTCTCGGGCCCATGCAACTAATGAAAAACTGTTTTTT,CASSRAHATNEKLFF
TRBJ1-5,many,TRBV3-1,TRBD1,TGTGCCACCGGCAGGGGGCAAGGCAATCAGCCCCAGCATTTT,CATGRGQGNQPQHF
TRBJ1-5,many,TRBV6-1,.,TGTGCCAGCCAGAAGTACGGCAATCAGCCCCAGCATTTT,CASQKYGNQPQHF
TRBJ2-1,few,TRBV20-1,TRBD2,TGCAGTGCTAGATCGGCGACTAGCCTTTCCTACAATGAGCAGTTCTTC,CSARSATSLSYNEQFF
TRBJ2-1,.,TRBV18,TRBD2,TGTGCCAGCTCACACCTAGCGGGGGATAATGAGCAGTTCTTC,CASSHLAGDNEQFF
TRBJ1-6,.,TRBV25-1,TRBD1,TGTGCCAGCAGTGGACAGGGTGATAATTCACCCCTCCACTTT,CASSGQGDNSPLHF
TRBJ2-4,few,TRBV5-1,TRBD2,TGCGCCAGCAGCCCGGGACCCGGGGGGAACATTCAGTACTTC,CASSPGPGGNIQYF
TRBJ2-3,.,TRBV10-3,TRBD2,TGTGCCATCAGTGAGTCGCGAACGGGGGGTTTCACAGATACGCAGTATTTT,CAISESRTGGFTDTQYF
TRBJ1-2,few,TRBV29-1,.,TGCAGCGTTGGTGGCACCACCCCTAACTATGGCTACACCTTC,CSVGGTTPNYGYTF
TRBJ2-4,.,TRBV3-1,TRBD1,TGTGCCAGCAGCCAAGGGGGGACAGGGCTTTGGTCCAAAAACATTCAGTACTTC,CASSQGGTGLWSKNIQYF
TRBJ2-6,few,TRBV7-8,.,TGTGCCAGCTTGAGGGACGGGAGCTCTGGGGCCAACGTCCTGACTTTC,CASLRDGSSGANVLTF
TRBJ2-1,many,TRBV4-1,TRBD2,TGCGCCAGCAGCCAACGACCGGGACTAGCGGGGGGCATGGAGCAGTTCTTC,CASSQRPGLAGGMEQFF
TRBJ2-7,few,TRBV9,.,TGTGCCAGCAGCGTAGGCGGGGGGACAGGAGGTCCCTACGAGCAGTACTTC,CASSVGGGTGGPYEQYF
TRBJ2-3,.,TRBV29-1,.,TGCAGCGTCGACGACAGGATGAGCACAGATACGCAGTATTTT,CSVDDRMSTDTQYF
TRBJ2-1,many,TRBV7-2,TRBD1,TGTGCCAGCAGCTTAGCAGGTGGACAGGGCTACAATGAGCAGTTCTTC,CASSLAGGQGYNEQFF
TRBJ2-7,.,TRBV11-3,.,TGTGCCAGCAGCTTTCAGCGGGCCTCCTACGAGCAGTACTTC,CASSFQRASYEQYF
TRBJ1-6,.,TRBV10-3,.,TGTGCCATCAGTGAGTCCAGGGGTAATTCACCCCTCCACTTT,CAISESRGNSPLHF
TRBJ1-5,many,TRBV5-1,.,TGCGCCAGCAGCGCCACAGGCCTTGCGAATCAGCCCCAGCATTTT,CASSATGLANQPQHF
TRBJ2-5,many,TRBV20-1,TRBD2,TGCAGTGCTGACCCGGGAGGGGCAGAGACCCAGTACTTC,CSADPGGAETQYF
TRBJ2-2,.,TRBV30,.,TGTGCCGGGTATAGACCCCACACCGGGGAGCTGTTTTTT,CAGYRPHTGELFF
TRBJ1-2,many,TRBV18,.,TGTGCCAGCTCAGCAGACGGTTCCTGGGGCTACACCTTC,CASSADGSWGYTF
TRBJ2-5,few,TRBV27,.,TGTGCCAGCAGTTTATCGGGGGGCCCGTGGGAGACCCAGTACTTC,CASSLSGGPWETQYF
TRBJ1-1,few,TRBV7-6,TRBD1,TGTGCCAGCAGCTTAGAGGGGACAGGATACACTGAAGCTTTCTTT,CASSLEGTGYTEAFF
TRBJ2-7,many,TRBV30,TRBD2,TGTGCCTGGAGTGTACCGGGCGGGAGTCAGTACTTC,CAWSVPGGSQYF
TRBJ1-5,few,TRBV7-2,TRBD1,TGTGCCAGCAGCTTACTGGGCCCACAGGGGCGTCAGCCCCAGCATTTT,CASSLLGPQGRQPQHF
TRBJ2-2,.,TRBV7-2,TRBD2,TGTGCCAGCAGCCGGACTAGCGGGGGGGCCAACGGGGAGCTGTTTTTT,CASSRTSGGANGELFF
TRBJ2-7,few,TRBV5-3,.,TGTGCCAGAAAGTTCGCTCTGGTCACCTACGAGCAGTACTTC,CARKFALVTYEQYF
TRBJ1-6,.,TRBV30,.,TGTGCCTGGAGCGCGACACAAATTTCACCCCTCCACTTT,CAWSATQISPLHF
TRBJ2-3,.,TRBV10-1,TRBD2,TGCGCCAGCAGTCCCAATCGAGGACTAGCGGGAGGAACAGATACGCAGTATTTT,CASSPNRGLAGGTDTQYF
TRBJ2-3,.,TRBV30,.,TGTGCCTGGAGTGTAGTGAGAACAGATACGCAGTATTTT,CAWSVVRTDTQYF
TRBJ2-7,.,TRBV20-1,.,TGCAGTGCTTCCCCCCCGGGGTTGAGCTCCTACGAGCAGTACTTC,CSASPPGLSSYEQYF
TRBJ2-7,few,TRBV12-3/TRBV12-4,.,TGTGCCAGCGGAAAGTTCGGATCCTACGAGCAGTACTTC,CASGKFGSYEQYF
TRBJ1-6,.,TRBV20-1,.,TGCAGTGCTAGAAAGGGGAGCTCCTATAATTCACCCCTCCACTTT,CSARKGSSYNSPLHF
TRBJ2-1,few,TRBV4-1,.,TGCGCCAGCAGCCACCACCACACCAATGAGCAGTTCTTC,CASSHHHTNEQFF
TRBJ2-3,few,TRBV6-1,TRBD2,TGTGCCAGCGGGGCTAGCGGGAGGGCCCGGGCAGATACGCAGTATTTT,CASGASGRARADTQYF
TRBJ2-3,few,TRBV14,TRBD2,TGTGCCAGCAGCGCCCGACTAGCCCCATTGGATACGCAGTATTTT,CASSARLAPLDTQYF
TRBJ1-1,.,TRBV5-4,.,TGTGCCAGCAGCTTGGATCGGACAGCGAACACTGAAGCTTTCTTT,CASSLDRTANTEAFF
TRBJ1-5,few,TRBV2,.,TGTGCCAGCGGGGTTGCTGTTAGTCAGCCCCAGCATTTT,CASGVAVSQPQHF
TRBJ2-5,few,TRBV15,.,TGTGCCACCAGCAGAGAGGGGGAGGAGACCCAGTACTTC,CATSREGEETQYF
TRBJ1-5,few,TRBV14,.,TGTGCCAGCAGCCAATTCAGAGATCAGCCCCAGCATTTT,CASSQFRDQPQHF
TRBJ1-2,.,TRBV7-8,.,TGTGCCAGCAGCTTCCGACAGGCCTCCACCTATGGCTACACCTTC,CASSFRQASTYGYTF
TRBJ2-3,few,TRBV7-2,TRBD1,TGTGCCAGCAGTTCCGGGACAGGGTATGCAGATACGCAGTATTTT,CASSSGTGYADTQYF
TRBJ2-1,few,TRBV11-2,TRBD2,TGTGCCAGCAGCTTAGCCCTAGCGGCCCACAATGAGCAGTTCTTC,CASSLALAAHNEQFF
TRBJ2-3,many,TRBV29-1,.,TGCAGCGTTGCTGGGAAACCCACAGATACGCAGTATTTT,CSVAGKPTDTQYF
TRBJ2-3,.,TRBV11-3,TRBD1,TGTGCCAGCAGCAAGGGACAGGGGGAAGATACGCAGTATTTT,CASSKGQGEDTQYF
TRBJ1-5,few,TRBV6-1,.,TGTGCCAGCAGTGTTGAGAACAGCAATCAGCCCCAGCATTTT,CASSVENSNQPQHF
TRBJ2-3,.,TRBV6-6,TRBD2,TGTGCCAGCAGTTACTCCCAGCGGGGGGTCACAGATACGCAGTATTTT,CASSYSQRGVTDTQYF
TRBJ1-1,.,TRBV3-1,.,TGTGCCAGCAGCGACCTGGGGCTCATGAACACTGAAGCTTTCTTT,CASSDLGLMNTEAFF
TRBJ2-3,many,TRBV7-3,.,TGTGCCAGCAGCTTACCAAACGGACAGATAGGCACAGATACGCAGTATTTT,CASSLPNGQIGTDTQYF
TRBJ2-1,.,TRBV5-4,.,TGTGCCAGCAGCACAAGGGTGGGGGCAGATTCCTACAATGAGCAGTTCTTC,CASSTRVGADSYNEQFF
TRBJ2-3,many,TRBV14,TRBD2,TGTGCCAGCAGCCAGCTCGGGACTAGCGGGCAGTATTTT,CASSQLGTSGQYF
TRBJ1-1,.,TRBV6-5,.,TGTGCCAGCAGTGAGATGGACGGGGGGAAGACTGAAGCTTTCTTT,CASSEMDGGKTEAFF
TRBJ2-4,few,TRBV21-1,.,TGTGCCAGCAGCAAAGACGCGGGACCAGCCAAAAACATTCAGTACTTC,CASSKDAGPAKNIQYF
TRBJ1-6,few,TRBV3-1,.,TGTGCCAGCAGCGAGCAGTATTCACCCCTCCACTTT,CASSEQYSPLHF
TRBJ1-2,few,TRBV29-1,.,TGCAGCGTTGAAGATCATCAGGCCTTC,CSVEDHQAF
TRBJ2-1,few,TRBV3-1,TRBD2,TGTGCCAGCAGCCGTCAACTAGCGGGGGCCAAATACAATGAGCAGTTCTTC,CASSRQLAGAKYNEQFF
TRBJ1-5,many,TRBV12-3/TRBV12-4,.,TGTGCCAGCACCATGGGACCGCAGGGCAATCAGCCCCAGCATTTT,CASTMGPQGNQPQHF
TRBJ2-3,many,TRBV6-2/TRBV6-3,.,TGTGCCAGCACCTGGAGTGGCACAGATACGCAGTATTTT,CASTWSGTDTQYF